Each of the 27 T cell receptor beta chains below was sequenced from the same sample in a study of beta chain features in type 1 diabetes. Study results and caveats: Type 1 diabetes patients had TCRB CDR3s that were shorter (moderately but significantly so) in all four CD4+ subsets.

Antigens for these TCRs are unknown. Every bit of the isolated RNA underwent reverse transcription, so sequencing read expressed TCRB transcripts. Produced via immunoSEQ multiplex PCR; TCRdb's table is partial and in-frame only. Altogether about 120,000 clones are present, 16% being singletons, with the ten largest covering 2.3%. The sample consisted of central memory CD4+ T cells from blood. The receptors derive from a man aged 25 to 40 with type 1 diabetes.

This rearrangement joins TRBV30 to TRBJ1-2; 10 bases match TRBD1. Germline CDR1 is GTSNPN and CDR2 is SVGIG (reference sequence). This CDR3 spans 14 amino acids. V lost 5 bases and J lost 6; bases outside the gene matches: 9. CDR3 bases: TGTGCCTGGTCCTTGACAGGGGGCGCGCATGGCTACACCTTC. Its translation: CAWSLTGGAHGYTF.

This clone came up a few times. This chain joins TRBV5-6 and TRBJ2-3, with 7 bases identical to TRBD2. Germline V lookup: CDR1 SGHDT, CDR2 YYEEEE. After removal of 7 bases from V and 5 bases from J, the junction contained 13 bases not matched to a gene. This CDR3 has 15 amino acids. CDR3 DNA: TGTGCCAGCGGTAACAAGCGGGGAGAAGGAGATACGCAGTATTTT. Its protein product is CASGNKRGEGDTQYF. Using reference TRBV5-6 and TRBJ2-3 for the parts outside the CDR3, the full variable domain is DAGVTQSPTHLIKTRGQQVTLRCSPKSGHDTVSWYQQALGQGPQFIFQYYEEEERQRGNFPDRFSGHQFPNYSSELNVNALLLGDSALYLCASGNKRGEGDTQYFGPGTRLTVL.

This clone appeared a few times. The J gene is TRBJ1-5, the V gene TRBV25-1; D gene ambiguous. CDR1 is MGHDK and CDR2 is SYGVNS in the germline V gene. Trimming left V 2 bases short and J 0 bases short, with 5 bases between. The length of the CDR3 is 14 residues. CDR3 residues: CASSEQISNQPQHF. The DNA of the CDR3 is TGTGCCAGCAGTGAACAGATTAGCAATCAGCCCCAGCATTTT.

The CDR3 sequence: CASSLSSGGQETQYF. DNA for the CDR3: TGCGCCAGCAGCTTAAGTAGCGGGGGCCAAGAGACCCAGTACTTC. This chain joins TRBV5-1 and TRBJ2-5, with TRBD2 matching over 9 bases. V gave up 2 bases and J gave up 1 base; unmatched junction bases: 3. The CDR3 is 15 amino acids. Germline CDR1 reads SGHRS; CDR2 reads YFSETQ.

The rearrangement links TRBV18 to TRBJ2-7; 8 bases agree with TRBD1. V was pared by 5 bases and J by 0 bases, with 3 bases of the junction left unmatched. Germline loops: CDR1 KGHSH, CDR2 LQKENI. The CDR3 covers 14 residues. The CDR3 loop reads CASSTGTGSYEQYF. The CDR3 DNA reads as TGTGCCAGCTCAACCGGGACAGGCTCCTACGAGCAGTACTTC.

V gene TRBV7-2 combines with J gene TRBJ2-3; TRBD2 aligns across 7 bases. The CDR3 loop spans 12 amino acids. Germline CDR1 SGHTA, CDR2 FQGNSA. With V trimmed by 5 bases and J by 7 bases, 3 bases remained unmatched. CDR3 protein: CASSNSGYTQYF. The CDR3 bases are TGTGCCAGCAGCAATAGCGGGTATACGCAGTATTTT.

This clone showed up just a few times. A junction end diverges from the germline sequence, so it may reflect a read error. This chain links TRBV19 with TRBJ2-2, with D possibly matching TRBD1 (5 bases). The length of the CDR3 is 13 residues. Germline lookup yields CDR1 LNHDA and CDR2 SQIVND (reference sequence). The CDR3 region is CASSIVGARELFF. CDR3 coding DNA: TGTGCCAGTAGCATAGTAGGGGCCAGGGAGCTGTTTTTT.

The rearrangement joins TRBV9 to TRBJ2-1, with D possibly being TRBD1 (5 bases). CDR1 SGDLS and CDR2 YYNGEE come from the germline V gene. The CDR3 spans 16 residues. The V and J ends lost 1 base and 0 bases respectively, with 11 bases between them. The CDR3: CASSVNQGYSYNEQFF. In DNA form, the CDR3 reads TGTGCCAGCAGCGTAAATCAGGGATACTCCTACAATGAGCAGTTCTTC. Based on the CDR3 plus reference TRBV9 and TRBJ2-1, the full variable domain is DSGVTQTPKHLITATGQRVTLRCSPRSGDLSVYWYQQSLDQGLQFLIQYYNGEERAKGNILERFSAQQFPDLHSELNLSSLELGDSALYFCASSVNQGYSYNEQFFGPGTRLTVL.

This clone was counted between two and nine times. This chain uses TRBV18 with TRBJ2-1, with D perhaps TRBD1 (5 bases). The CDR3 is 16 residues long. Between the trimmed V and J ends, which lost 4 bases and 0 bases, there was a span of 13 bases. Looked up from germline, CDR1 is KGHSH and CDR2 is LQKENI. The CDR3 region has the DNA TGTGCCAGCTCACGCTCGACAGAGTACTCCTACAATGAGCAGTTCTTC. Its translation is CASSRSTEYSYNEQFF.

This CDR3 reads CASSFQGNDEQYF. CDR3 DNA: TGTGCCAGCAGCTTTCAGGGAAATGACGAGCAGTACTTC. The chain has TRBV5-6 and TRBJ2-7; D is possibly TRBD1 (5 bases). Germline CDR1 reads SGHDT; CDR2 reads YYEEEE. V shed 2 bases and J shed 5 bases, with 11 bases lying between them. The CDR3 contains 13 residues.

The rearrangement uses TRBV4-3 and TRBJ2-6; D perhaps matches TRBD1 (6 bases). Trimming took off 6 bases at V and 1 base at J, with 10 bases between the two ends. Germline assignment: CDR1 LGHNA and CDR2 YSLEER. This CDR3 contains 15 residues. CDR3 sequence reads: CASSPTGSGANVLTF. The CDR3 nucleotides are TGCGCCAGCAGTCCCACAGGGTCTGGGGCCAACGTCCTGACTTTC.

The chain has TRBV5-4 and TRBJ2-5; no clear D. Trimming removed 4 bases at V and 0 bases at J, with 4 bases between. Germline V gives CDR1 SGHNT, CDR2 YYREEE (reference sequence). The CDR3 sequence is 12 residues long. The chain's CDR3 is CASSPYQETQYF. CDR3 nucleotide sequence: TGTGCCAGCAGCCCGTACCAAGAGACCCAGTACTTC. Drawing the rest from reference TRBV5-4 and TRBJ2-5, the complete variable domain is ETGVTQSPTHLIKTRGQQVTLRCSSQSGHNTVSWYQQALGQGPQFIFQYYREEENGRGNFPPRFSGLQFPNYSSELNVNALELDDSALYLCASSPYQETQYFGPGTRLLVL.

This chain's CDR3 is CATSEGPRQSYEQYF. DNA of the CDR3: TGTGCCACCAGCGAGGGGCCGAGACAGTCCTACGAGCAGTACTTC. The chain combines TRBV15 with TRBJ2-7; either TRBD1 or TRBD2 may supply D (5 bases each). Trimming pared 5 bases from V and 1 base from J, leaving 15 bases between. Looked up from germline, CDR1 is LNHNV and CDR2 is YYDKDF (reference sequence). This CDR3 comprises 15 residues.

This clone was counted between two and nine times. The CDR3, as DNA: TGTGCCAGCAGTGCTCAGACTGCAACTAATGAAAAACTGTTTTTT. Protein: CASSAQTATNEKLFF. This sequence joins TRBV2 and TRBJ1-4, with D unclear. V dropped 4 bases and J dropped 0 bases, with 9 bases sitting between them. This CDR3 contains 15 residues. Germline CDR1 reads SNHLY; CDR2 reads FYNNEI.

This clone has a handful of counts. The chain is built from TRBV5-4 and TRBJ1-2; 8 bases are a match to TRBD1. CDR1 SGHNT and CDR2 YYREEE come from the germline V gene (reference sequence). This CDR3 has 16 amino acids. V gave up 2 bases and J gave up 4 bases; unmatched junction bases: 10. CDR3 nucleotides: TGTGCCAGCAGCTTAAAGCCGGGACAGGAGATCTATGGCTACACCTTC. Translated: CASSLKPGQEIYGYTF.

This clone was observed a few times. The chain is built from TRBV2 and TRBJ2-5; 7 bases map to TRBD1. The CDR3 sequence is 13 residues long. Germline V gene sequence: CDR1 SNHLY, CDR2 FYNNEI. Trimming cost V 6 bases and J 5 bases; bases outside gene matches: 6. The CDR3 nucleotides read TGTGCCAGCAGCGCTGACAGGGTCGAGACCCAGTACTTC. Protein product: CASSADRVETQYF.

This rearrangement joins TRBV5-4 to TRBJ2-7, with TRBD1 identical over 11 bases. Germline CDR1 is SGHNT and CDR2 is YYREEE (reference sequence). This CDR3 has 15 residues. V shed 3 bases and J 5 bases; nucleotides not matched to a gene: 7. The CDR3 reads CASSSWTGGLHEQYF. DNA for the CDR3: TGTGCCAGCAGCTCCTGGACAGGGGGCCTCCACGAGCAGTACTTC.

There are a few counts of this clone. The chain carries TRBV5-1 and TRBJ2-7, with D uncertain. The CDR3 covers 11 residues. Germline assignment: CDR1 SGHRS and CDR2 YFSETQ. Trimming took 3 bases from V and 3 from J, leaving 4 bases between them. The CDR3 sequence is CASSSYYEQYF. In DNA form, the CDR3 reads TGCGCCAGCAGCTCCTACTACGAGCAGTACTTC.

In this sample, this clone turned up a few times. In nucleotides, the CDR3 is TGTGCCAGCAGCCTCGAACGGGACACTGAAGCTTTCTTT. It specifies CASSLERDTEAFF. The chain uses TRBV5-8 and TRBJ1-1, with unresolved D. Germline CDR1 SGHTS, CDR2 YDEGEE. This CDR3 has 13 residues. The V end lost 4 bases, the J end lost 3 bases, and 10 bases lay between the germline ends.

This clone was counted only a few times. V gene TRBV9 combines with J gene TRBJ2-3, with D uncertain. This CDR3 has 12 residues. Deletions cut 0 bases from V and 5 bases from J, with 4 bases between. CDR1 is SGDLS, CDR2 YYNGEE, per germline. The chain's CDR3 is CASSVGRDTQYF. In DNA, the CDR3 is TGTGCCAGCAGCGTAGGAAGAGATACGCAGTATTTT.

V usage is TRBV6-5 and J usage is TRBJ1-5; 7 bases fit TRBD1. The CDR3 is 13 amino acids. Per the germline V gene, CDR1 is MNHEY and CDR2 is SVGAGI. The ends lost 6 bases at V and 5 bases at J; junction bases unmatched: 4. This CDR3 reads CASSGTADQPQHF. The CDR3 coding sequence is TGTGCCAGCAGCGGGACAGCCGATCAGCCCCAGCATTTT.

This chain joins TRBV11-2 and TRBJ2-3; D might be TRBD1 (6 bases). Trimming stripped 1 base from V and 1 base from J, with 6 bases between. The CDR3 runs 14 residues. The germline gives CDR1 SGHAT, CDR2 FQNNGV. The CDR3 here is CASSLGQGTDTQYF. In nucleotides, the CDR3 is TGTGCCAGCAGCTTAGGACAGGGCACAGATACGCAGTATTTT.

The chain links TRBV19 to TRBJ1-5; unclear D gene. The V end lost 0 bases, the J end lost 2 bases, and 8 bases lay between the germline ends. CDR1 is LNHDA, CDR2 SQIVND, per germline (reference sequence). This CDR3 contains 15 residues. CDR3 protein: CASSIDLRGNQPQHF. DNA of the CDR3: TGTGCCAGTAGTATAGATCTGAGAGGCAATCAGCCCCAGCATTTT.

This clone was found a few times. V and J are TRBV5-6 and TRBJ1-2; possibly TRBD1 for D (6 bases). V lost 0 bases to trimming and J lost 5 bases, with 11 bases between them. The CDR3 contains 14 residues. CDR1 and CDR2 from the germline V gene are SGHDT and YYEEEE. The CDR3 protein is CASSLGKGHYGYTF. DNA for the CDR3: TGTGCCAGCAGCTTGGGGAAGGGACATTATGGCTACACCTTC.

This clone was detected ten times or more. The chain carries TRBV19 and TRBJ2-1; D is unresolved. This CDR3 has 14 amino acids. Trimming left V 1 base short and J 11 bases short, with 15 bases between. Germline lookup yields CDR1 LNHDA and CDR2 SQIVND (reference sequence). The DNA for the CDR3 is TGTGCCAGTAGTATAGGAGGAGACACCGGTAAGCAGTTCTTC. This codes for CASSIGGDTGKQFF.

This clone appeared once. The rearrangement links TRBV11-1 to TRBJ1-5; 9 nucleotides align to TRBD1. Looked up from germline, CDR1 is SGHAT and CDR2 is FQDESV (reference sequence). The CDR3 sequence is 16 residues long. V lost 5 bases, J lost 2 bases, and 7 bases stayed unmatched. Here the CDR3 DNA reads TGTGCCAGCAGCCCGGGGACAGGGCGCGGCAATCAGCCCCAGCATTTT. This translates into CASSPGTGRGNQPQHF.

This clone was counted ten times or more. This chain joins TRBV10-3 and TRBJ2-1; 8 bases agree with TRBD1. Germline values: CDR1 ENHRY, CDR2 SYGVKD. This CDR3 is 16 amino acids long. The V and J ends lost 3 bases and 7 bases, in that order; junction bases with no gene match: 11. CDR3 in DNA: TGTGCCATCAGTGAAGGACAGACAGGGGAAAGAAATGAGCAGTTCTTC. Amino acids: CAISEGQTGERNEQFF.